Here is one T cell receptor (beta chain) with its context. Looked up from germline, CDR1 is SNHLY and CDR2 is FYNNEI. The V and J ends lost 2 bases and 6 bases respectively, with 19 bases between them. CDR3 size: 16 residues. Measured with immunoSEQ multiplex PCR; TCRdb has only the in-frame clones, and not every one. The data show 350,000 or so clones, about 86% seen once. This entry belongs to a study of blood T cell repertoires in COVID-19. At the level of the study: Samples representing acute and convalescent COVID-19 were sourced from the United States, Italy and Spain. Nucleic acid was either cDNA or gDNA, and it came from T cells, B-cell-depleted T cells, or PBMCs.

The TCR sequence derives from a woman in her 40s with acute COVID-19. The chain combines TRBV2 with TRBJ1-2; perhaps TRBD1 as D (6 bases). Sequences were obtained from PBMCs or T cells enriched from blood (not recorded which). This chain's CDR3 is CASSESTGGRVDGYTF. CDR3 DNA: TGTGCCAGCAGTGAATCCACGGGGGGCCGCGTGGATGGCTACACCTTC. The whole variable domain, remainder taken from reference TRBV2 and TRBJ1-2, is EPEVTQTPSHQVTQMGQEVILRCVPISNHLYFYWYRQILGQKVEFLVSFYNNEISEKSEIFDDQFSVERPDGSNFTLKIRSTKLEDSAMYFCASSESTGGRVDGYTFGSGTRLTVV.